This T cell receptor (beta chain) stems from a study of regulatory T cells in long-lasting Graves disease (dated by TCRdb to the early 2020s). Notes on the research overall: Persistent Graves' disease meant more than 5 years of antithyroid drug treatment with TSH receptor autoantibodies that stayed positive. A total of 33 samples underwent TCR sequencing, from roughly 13 patients with persistent Graves' disease and 20 or so patients with newly diagnosed Graves' disease. Patients with persistent Graves' disease were compared with patients with newly diagnosed Graves' disease using TCR sequencing and RNA sequencing of peripheral blood. The study was conducted in China and was registered as a clinical trial. Persistent Graves' disease patients in the clinical cohort had taken antithyroid drugs for about 9.7 years on average.

Libraries were prepared through multiplex PCR. TCRdb records Illumina HiSeq 4000 as the sequencer. To build TCR beta libraries, CDR3 regions were amplified by Arm-PCR using iRepertoire HTBI primers. Before sequencing, the PCR products went through gel purification. Regarding the original processing steps: Gene usage analysis of CDR3 amino acid clonotypes used the approximately 62 TRBV and approximately 13 TRBJ segments found across samples. COPE and FqMerger were used to merge the filtered high-quality paired reads into contigs. BLAST was used to align contigs to the IMGT TRBV, TRBD and TRBJ reference genes, and CDR3 was defined following IMGT. Any clonotype with a frequency above 0.1% was classified as a highly expanded clone. Shannon entropy was used to measure repertoire diversity, and the Gini coefficient was used to measure V-J evenness. Public clonotypes were defined as clonotypes shared by more than one individual. TCRdb reran the public reads through fastp at Q25 and MiXCR, keeping productive beta chains. For every CDR3 protein sequence, its rows merge into one entry that carries the most common genes and DNA. What appears here as the V and J calls and clone size reflects TCRdb's work, not the paper's. For this sample the table gives about 660,000 distinct CDR3 sequences, of which about 32% were detected only once. Roughly 41% of the sample goes to the ten largest clones.

The sample's time point label is to be understood as: persistent/refractory GD, antithyroid drugs over 5 years with positive TRAb. For both TCR sequencing and RNA sequencing, RNA was extracted from PBMCs using TRIzol. The diagnosis of Graves' disease was made according to American Thyroid Association guidelines. Recruitment of patients was carried out at an endocrinology department in Xi'an, China. From each patient, nine milliliters of peripheral blood was collected into an EDTA anticoagulant tube. Ficoll Paque Plus density gradient separation was used to isolate PBMCs, and no additional T cell sorting was done. RNA quality was checked with an Agilent 2100 Bioanalyzer and agarose gel, and concentration with a NanoDrop 2000. From the cysteine up to the phenylalanine, the CDR3 has a length of 14 residues. Here the CDR3 DNA is all that survives: 42 bases in frame from base 1. V is pruned by 8 bases and J by 2 bases, leaving 5 bases of the junction without a gene match. As encoded in the germline V gene, CDR1 is MNHNS while CDR2 is SASEGT.

Results and caveats for the whole study, not just this receptor: Preferential use of TRBV28, TRBJ1-2 and TRBJ2-5 was observed in persistent disease, whereas TRBV20-1 and TRBJ2-1 were favored in newly diagnosed disease. The study examined only peripheral blood because the primary lesion, thyroid tissue, could not be accessed. Only the TCR beta chain was sequenced and analyzed. Lower TCR Shannon entropy and fewer highly expanded clones were observed in persistent Graves' disease patients than in newly diagnosed patients, which suggested clonal expansion. The authors acknowledged the small sample size as a limitation that may reduce accuracy. Patients with persistent disease shared more public clonotypes (approximately 2,500) than newly diagnosed patients did (more than 900).

There are a few counts of this clonotype. Its specific antigen is unknown. No much larger clonotype is one base removed from it; base qualities were not supplied. This receptor chain uses TRBV6-1 and TRBJ2-7; TRBD1 lines up with 11 middle nucleotides. Sequencing used peripheral blood mononuclear cells (PBMCs), obtained when the disease was refractory, from a patient treated with antithyroid drugs. The clonotype was recovered from a female donor with Graves disease. At the DNA level, the sequence is TGTGCCAGCGAGGAGGGACAGGGGGCCTACGAGCAGTACTTC. It translates to CASEEGQGAYEQYF.